The sample holds many counts of the clone carrying this T cell receptor beta chain. The data originate from a study of T cells in Graves' hyperthyroidism and ophthalmopathy. In the study overall: Peripheral blood specimens were obtained at initial diagnosis, prior to any treatment.

Ophthalmopathy patients had moderate-to-severe active disease, CAS ≥3, NOSPECS ≥4, and disease duration under 3 months. RNA transcripts gave rise to amplified TCR beta CDR3 regions. Using the HTBI primer set, a first-round RT-PCR was run on the TCR CDR3. TCRdb ran MiXCR on the multiplex PCR reads and lists one entry per CDR3 protein. The data hold some 550,000 distinct CDR3 sequences, with 16% observed a single time. The germline CDR1 and CDR2 sequences are DFQATT and SNEGSKA (reference sequence). The V and J ends lost 5 bases and 8 bases respectively, with 10 bases between them. The CDR3 contains 11 residues.

The gene calls are TRBV20-1 and TRBJ2-1, with no clear D. This clonotype was obtained from a woman between 40 and 55 years old with Graves' ophthalmopathy. Sequenced sample: blood. CDR3 loop: CSAGVSHEQFF. CDR3 nucleotides: TGCAGTGCTGGCGTTAGCCATGAGCAGTTCTTC.